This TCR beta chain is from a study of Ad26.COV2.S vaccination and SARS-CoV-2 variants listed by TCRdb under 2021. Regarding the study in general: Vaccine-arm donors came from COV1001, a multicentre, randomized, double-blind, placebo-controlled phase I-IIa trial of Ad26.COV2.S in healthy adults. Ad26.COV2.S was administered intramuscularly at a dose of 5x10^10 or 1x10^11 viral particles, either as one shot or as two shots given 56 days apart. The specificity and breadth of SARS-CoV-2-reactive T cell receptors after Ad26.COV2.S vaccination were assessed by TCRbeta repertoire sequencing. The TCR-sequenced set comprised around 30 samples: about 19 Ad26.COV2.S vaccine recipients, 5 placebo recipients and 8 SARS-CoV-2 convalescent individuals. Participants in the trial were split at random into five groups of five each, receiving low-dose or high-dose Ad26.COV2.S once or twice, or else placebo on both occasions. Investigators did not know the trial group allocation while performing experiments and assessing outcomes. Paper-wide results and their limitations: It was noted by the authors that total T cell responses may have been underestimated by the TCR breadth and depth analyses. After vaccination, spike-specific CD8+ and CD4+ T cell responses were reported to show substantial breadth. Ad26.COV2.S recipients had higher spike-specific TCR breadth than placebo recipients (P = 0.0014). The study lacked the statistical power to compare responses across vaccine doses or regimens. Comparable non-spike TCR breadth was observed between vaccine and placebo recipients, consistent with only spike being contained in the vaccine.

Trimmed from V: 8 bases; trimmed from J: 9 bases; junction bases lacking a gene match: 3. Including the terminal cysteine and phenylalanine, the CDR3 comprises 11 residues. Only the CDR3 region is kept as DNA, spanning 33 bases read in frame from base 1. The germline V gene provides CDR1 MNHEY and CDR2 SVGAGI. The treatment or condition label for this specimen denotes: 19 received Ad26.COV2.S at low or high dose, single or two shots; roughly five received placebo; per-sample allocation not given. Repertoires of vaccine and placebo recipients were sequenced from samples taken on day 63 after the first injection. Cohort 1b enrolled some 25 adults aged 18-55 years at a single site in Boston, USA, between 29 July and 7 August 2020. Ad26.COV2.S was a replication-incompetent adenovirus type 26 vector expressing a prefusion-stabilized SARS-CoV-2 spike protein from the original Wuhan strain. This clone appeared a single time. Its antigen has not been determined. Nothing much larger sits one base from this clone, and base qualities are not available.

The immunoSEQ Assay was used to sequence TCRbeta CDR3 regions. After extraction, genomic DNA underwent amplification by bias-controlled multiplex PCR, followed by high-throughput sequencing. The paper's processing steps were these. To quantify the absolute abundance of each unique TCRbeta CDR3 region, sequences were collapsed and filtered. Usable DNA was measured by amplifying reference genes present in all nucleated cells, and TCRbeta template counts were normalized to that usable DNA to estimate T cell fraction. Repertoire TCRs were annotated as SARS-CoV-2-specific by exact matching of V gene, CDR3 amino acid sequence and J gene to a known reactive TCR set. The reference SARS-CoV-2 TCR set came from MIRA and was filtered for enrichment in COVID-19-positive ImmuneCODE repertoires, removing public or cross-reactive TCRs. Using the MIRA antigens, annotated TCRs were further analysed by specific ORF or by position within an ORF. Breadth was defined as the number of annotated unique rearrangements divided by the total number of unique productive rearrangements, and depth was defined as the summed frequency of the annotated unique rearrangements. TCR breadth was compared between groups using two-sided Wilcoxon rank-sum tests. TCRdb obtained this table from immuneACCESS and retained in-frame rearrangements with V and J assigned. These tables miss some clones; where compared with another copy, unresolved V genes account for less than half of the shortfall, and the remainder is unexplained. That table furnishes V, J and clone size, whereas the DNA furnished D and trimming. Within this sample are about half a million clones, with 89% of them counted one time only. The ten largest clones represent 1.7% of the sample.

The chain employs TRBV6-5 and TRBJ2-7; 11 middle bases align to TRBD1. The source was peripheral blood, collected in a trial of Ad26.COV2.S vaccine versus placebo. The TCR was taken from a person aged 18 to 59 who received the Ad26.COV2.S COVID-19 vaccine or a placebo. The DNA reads TGTGCCAGCTGGGACAGGGGGGCGCAGTACTTC. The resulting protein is CASWDRGAQYF.